This T cell receptor (beta chain) appears in the sequencing data of a study of blood T cell repertoires in COVID-19. Study context: Samples came from the United States, Italy and Spain, spanning acute and convalescent COVID-19. Nucleic acid was either cDNA or gDNA, and it came from T cells, B-cell-depleted T cells, or PBMCs.

In the original analysis: Nucleated cell number was recorded as an estimate derived from reference gene primer amplification. Clones were sequenced by immunoSEQ multiplex PCR, and TCRdb holds only the in-frame ones, with some missing. V, J and clone size are taken as reported in that table, and D and trimming were inferred from the DNA itself. The sample contains 50,000 or so clones, around 82% of which appear only once. With 4 bases removed from V and 6 bases from J, the gap between germline ends came to 22 bases. The germline V gene has CDR1 SGHDT and CDR2 YYEEEE. This CDR3 contains 16 residues. The sequence was obtained from a man between 35 and 55 years old with acute or convalescent COVID-19. The chain uses TRBV5-6 and TRBJ1-2; D unresolved. Sequencing was carried out using peripheral blood. The CDR3 DNA follows: TGTGCCAGCAGCGGGAACTTTAGGGTGGGAGCGGATGGCTACACCTTC. Translating gives CASSGNFRVGADGYTF.